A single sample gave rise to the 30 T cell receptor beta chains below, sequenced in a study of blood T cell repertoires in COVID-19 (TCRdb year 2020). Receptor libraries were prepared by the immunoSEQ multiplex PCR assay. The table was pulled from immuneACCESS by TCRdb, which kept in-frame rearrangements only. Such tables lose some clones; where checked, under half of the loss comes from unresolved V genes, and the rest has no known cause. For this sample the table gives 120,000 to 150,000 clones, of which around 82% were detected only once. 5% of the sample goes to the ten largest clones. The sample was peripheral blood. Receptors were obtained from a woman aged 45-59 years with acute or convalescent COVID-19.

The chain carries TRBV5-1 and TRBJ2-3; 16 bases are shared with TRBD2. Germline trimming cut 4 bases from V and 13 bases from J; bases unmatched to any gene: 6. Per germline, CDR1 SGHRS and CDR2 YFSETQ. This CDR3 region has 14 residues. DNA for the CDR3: TGCGCCAGCAGCGGCTCGGGACTAGCGGGAGGGGAGTATTTT. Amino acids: CASSGSGLAGGEYF.

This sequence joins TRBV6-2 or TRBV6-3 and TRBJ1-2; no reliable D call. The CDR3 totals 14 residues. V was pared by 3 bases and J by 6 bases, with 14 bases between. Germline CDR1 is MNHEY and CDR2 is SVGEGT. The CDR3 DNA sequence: TGTGCCAGCAGTTATCGTGTCCCCCCGGATGGCTACACCTTC. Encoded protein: CASSYRVPPDGYTF.

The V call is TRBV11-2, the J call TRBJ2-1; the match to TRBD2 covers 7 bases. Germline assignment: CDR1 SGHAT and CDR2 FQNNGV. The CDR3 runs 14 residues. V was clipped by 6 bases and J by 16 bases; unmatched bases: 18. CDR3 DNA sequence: TGTGCCAGCAGACAATCTGGGGGGGGTTCTCTACTATTCTTC. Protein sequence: CASRQSGGGSLLFF.

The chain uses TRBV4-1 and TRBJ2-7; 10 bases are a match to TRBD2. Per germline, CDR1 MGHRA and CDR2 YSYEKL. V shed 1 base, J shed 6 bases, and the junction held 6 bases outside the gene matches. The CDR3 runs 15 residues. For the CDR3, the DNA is TGCGCCAGCAGCCAAGGTACTAGCGGGGTGGGCGAGCAGTACTTC. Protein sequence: CASSQGTSGVGEQYF.

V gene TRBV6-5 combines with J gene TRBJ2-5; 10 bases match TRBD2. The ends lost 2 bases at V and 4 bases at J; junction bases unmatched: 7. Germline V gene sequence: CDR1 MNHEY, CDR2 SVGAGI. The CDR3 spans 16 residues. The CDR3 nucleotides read TGTGCCAGCAGTTACGGCCAGCGGGGGGGCCCAGAGACCCAGTACTTC. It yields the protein CASSYGQRGGPETQYF.

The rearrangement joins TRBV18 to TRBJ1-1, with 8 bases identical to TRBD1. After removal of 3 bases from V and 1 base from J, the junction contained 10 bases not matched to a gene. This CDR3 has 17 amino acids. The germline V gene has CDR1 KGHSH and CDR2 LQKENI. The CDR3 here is CASSPRTDRAWNTEAFF. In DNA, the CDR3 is TGTGCCAGCTCACCCAGAACGGACAGGGCTTGGAACACTGAAGCTTTCTTT.

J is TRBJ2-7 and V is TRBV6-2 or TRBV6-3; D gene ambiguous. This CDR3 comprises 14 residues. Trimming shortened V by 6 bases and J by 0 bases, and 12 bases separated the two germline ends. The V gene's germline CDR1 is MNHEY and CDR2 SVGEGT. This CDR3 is CASSRIDNSYEQYF. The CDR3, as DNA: TGTGCCAGCAGCCGCATCGACAACTCCTACGAGCAGTACTTC.

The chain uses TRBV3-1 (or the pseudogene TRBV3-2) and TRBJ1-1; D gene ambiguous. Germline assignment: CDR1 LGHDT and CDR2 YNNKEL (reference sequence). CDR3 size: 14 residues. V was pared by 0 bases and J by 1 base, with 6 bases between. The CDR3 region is CASSQDFRNTEAFF. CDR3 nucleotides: TGTGCCAGCAGCCAAGACTTCAGGAACACTGAAGCTTTCTTT.

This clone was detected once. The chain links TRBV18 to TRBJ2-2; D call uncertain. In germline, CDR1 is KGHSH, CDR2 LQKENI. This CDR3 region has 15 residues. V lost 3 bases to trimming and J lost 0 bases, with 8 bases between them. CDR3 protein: CASSPVGPNTGELFF. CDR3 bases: TGTGCCAGCTCACCGGTCGGTCCGAACACCGGGGAGCTGTTTTTT.

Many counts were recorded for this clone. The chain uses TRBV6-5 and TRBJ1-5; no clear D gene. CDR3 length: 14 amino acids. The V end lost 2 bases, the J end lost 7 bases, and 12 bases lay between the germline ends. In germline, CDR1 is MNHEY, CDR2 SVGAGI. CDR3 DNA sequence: TGTGCCAGCAGTTACCGTGGGGAGGCACAGCCCCAGCATTTT. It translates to CASSYRGEAQPQHF.

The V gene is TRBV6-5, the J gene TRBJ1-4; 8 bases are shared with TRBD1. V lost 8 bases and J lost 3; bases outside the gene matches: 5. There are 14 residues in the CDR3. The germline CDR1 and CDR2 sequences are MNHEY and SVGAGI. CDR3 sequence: CASRTGQANEKLFF. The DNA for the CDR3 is TGTGCCAGCCGGACAGGGCAAGCTAATGAAAAACTGTTTTTT.

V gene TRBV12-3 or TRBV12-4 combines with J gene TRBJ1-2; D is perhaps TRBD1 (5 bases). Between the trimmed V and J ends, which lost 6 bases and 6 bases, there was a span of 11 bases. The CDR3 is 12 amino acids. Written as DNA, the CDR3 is TGTGCCAGCAGGCAGGGTTATCATGGCTACACCTTC. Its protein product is CASRQGYHGYTF.

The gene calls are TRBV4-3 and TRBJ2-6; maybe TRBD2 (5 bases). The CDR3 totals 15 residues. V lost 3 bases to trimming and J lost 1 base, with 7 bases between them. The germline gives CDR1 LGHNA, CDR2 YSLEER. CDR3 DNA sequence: TGCGCCAGCAGCCACGGGAATTCTGGGGCCAACGTCCTGACTTTC. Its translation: CASSHGNSGANVLTF.

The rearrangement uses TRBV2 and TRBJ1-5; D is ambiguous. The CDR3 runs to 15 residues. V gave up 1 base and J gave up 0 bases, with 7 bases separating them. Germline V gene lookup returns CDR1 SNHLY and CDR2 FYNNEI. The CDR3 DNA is TGTGCCAGCAGTGAAGGGCACTATAGCAATCAGCCCCAGCATTTT. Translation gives CASSEGHYSNQPQHF. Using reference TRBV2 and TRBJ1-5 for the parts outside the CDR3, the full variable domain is EPEVTQTPSHQVTQMGQEVILRCVPISNHLYFYWYRQILGQKVEFLVSFYNNEISEKSEIFDDQFSVERPDGSNFTLKIRSTKLEDSAMYFCASSEGHYSNQPQHFGDGTRLSIL.

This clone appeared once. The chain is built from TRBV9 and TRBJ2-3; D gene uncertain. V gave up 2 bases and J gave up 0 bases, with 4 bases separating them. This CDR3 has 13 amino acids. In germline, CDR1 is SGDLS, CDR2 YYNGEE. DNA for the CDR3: TGTGCCAGCAGCGTTTTAAGCACAGATACGCAGTATTTT. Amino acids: CASSVLSTDTQYF.

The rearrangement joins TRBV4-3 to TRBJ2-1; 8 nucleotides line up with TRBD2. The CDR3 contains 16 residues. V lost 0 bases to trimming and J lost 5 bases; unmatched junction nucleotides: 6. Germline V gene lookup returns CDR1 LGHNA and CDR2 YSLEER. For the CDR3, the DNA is TGCGCCAGCAGCCAAGATTTCCAGCGGGGGAACAATGAGCAGTTCTTC. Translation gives CASSQDFQRGNNEQFF.

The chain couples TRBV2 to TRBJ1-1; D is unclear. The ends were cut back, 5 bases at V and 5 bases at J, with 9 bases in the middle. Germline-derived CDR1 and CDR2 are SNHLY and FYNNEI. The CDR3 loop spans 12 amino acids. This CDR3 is CASSSSGTEAFF. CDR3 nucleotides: TGTGCCAGCAGTAGCTCGGGTACTGAAGCTTTCTTT.

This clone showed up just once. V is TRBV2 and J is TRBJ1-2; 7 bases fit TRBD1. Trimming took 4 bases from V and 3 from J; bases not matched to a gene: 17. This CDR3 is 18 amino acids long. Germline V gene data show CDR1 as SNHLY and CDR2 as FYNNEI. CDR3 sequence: CASSGVGDRALRDYGYTF. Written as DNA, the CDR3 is TGTGCCAGCAGTGGGGTTGGCGACAGGGCCCTCAGGGACTATGGCTACACCTTC.

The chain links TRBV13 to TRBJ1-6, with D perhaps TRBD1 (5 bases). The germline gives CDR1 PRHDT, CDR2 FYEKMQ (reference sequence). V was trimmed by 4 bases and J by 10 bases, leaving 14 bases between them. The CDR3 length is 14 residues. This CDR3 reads CASSSGGGESPLHF. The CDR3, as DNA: TGTGCCAGCAGCTCGGGCGGGGGTGAGTCACCCCTCCACTTT.

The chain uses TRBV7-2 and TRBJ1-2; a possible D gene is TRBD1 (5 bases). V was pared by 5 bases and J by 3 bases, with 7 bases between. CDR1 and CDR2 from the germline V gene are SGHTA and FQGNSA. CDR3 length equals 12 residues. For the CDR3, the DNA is TGTGCCAGCAGCCAGACAGACTATGGCTACACCTTC. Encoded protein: CASSQTDYGYTF.

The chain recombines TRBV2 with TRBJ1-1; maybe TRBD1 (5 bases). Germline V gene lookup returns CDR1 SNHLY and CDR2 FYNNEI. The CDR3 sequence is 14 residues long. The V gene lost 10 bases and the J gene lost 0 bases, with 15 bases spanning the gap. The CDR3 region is CATVGGSVNTEAFF. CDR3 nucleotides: TGTGCCACCGTCGGGGGTTCGGTGAACACTGAAGCTTTCTTT.

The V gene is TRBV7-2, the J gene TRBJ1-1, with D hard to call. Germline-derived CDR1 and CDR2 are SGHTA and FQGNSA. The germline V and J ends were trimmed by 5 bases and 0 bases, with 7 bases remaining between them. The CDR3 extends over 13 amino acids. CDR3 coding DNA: TGTGCCAGCAGCGGGAGCATGAACACTGAAGCTTTCTTT. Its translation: CASSGSMNTEAFF.

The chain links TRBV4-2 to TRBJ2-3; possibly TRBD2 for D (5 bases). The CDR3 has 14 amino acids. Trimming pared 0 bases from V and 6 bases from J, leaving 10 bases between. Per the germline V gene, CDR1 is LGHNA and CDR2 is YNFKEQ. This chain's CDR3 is CASSQDRRVDTQYF. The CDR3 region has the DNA TGTGCCAGCAGCCAAGATAGGCGGGTCGATACGCAGTATTTT.

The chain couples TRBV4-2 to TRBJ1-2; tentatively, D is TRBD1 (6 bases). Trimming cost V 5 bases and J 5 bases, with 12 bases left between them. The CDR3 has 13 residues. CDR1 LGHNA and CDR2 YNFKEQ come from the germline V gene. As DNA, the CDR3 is TGTGCCAGCAGCTCGGACAGATTATATGGCTACACCTTC. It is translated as CASSSDRLYGYTF.

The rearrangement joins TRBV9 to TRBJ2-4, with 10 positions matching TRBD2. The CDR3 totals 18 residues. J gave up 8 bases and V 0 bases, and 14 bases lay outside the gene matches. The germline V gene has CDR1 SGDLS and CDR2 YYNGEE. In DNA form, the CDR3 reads TGTGCCAGCAGCGTAGCATCGGGGACTAGCGATATCGGGGACATTCAGTACTTC. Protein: CASSVASGTSDIGDIQYF.

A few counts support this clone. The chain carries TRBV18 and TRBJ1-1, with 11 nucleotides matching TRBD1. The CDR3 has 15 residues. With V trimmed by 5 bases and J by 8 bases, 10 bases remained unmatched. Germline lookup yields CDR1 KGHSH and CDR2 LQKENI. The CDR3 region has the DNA TGTGCCAGCTCAGGAGGGACAGGGGGATTTTGGGAAGCTTTCTTT. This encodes CASSGGTGGFWEAFF.

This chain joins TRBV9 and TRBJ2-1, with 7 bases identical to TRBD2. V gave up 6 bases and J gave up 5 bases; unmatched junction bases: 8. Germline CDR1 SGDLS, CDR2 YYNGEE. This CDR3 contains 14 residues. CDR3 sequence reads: CASTVGGTNNEQFF. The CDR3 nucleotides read TGTGCCAGCACCGTGGGGGGGACCAACAATGAGCAGTTCTTC.

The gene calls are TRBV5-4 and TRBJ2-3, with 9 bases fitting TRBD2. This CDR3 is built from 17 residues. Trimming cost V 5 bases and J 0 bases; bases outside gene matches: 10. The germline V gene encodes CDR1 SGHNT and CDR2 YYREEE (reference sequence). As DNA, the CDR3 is TGTGCCAGCAGGGCCGGGACTAGCAGGTTTAGCACAGATACGCAGTATTTT. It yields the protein CASRAGTSRFSTDTQYF.

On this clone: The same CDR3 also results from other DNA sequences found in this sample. CDR3 sequence: CASSLDLVAGGLGANVLTF. The CDR3 DNA reads TGTGCCAGCAGCTTGGATTTGGTCGCGGGGGGTCTTGGGGCCAACGTCCTGACTTTC. This rearrangement joins TRBV5-6 to TRBJ2-6; 8 bases fit TRBD2. The V gene's germline CDR1 is SGHDT and CDR2 YYEEEE. This CDR3 has 19 residues. V gave up 0 bases and J gave up 3 bases; unmatched junction bases: 11.

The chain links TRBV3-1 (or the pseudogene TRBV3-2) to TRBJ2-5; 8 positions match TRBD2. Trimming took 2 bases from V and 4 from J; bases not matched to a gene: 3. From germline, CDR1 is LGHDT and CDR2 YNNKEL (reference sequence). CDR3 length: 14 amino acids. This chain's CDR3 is CASSQSGLGETQYF. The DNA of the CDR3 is TGTGCCAGCAGCCAATCGGGACTAGGAGAGACCCAGTACTTC.